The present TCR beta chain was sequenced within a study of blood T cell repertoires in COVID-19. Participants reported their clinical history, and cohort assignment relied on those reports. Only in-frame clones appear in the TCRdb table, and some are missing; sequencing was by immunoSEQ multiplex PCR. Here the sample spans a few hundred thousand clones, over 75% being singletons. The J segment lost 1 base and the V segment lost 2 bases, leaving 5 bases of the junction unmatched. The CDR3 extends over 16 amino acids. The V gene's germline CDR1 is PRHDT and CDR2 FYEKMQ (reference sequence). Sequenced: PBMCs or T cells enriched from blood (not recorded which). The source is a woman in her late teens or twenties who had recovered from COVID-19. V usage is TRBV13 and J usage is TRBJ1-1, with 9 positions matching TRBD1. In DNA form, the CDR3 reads TGTGCCAGCAGCTTAAAGGGACAGGGTACGAACACTGAAGCTTTCTTT. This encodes CASSLKGQGTNTEAFF.